The rows below give T cell receptor beta chains drawn from one sample of a study of T cells in Graves' hyperthyroidism and ophthalmopathy. TCRdb re-called the multiplex PCR reads through MiXCR, storing one row per CDR3 protein. The sample yields 250,000 to 400,000 distinct CDR3 sequences, about an eighth seen once. Source material: blood. These receptors came from a woman aged 40 to 50 with Graves' ophthalmopathy. The conserved cysteine and the conserved F or W are not part of the CDR3 here.

V	CDR3
TRBV14	ASSQRLSNEQF
TRBV6-1	ASSRGQGAYEQY
TRBV20-1	SASIEAGANQPQH
TRBV2	ASRPPRWSSYYGYT
TRBV29-1	SATRDRSNRGYT
TRBV2	ASMPGTGVNNEQF
TRBV29-1	SVRTSGSYEQY
TRBV2	ASSEEAFGLAGVSHNEQF
TRBV20-1	SATGTANYGYT
TRBV12-3/TRBV12-4	ASSRQATEAF
TRBV7-2	ASRSGGSGNTIY
TRBV7-9	ASSFDGQFNQPQH
TRBV20-1	SARGPSYNSPLH
TRBV5-4	ASSLEGTGSHEQY
TRBV5-5	ASSPGTGSNSPLH
TRBV5-1	ASRGQLSGNTIY
TRBV2	ASSAVDHRQGVRMGNQPQH
TRBV7-8	ASRSNTGTEGTEAF
TRBV28	ASRRKGTGSIGELF
TRBV11-3	ASSPRTGRGSYEQY
TRBV6-5	ASSSAGPKGGF
TRBV28	ASSLTPNTGELF